This TCR beta chain was identified during a study of OX40 agonist ivuxolimab in advanced cancers. Study details: In three patients, partial responses were observed, one with hepatocellular carcinoma and two with cutaneous melanoma.

Broader study findings: Clonal expansion was seen in CD4+ and CD8+ blood T cells by week 6 at 0.1 to 3.0 mg/kg. In the 0.1-3.0 mg/kg groups, partial responders showed among the lowest expansion. More expanded clones were found, on average, in CD8+ than in CD4+ T cells.

Assay used: immunoSEQ multiplex PCR; TCRdb lists only in-frame clones, some missing. The data contain about 58,000 clones, about 90% of them singletons. Looked up from germline, CDR1 is ENHRY and CDR2 is SYGVKD. The CDR3 loop spans 15 amino acids. The V gene end was trimmed by 2 bases and the J gene end by 9 bases; junction bases not matched to a gene: 5. For this clone: Its target is not known.

Sequenced material: CD4+ or CD8+ T cells sorted from blood, taken in a trial of the OX40 agonist ivuxolimab. The TCR comes from an adult with an advanced solid tumor such as melanoma, head and neck, liver or kidney cancer. This chain links TRBV10-3 with TRBJ2-1; 12 bases agree with TRBD2. The CDR3 loop is CAISEVLAGGCEQFF. The CDR3 DNA reads as TGTGCCATCAGTGAGGTACTAGCGGGAGGTTGTGAGCAGTTCTTC.